This T cell receptor beta chain was sequenced during a study of Graves' ophthalmopathy and Graves' hyperthyroidism. About the research overall: The blood sample was drawn at first diagnosis and before any treatment.

This clonotype was seen a handful of times. No antigen is known for it. The junction departs from the called germline gene at one end, perhaps through a read error. Amplification from RNA transcripts yielded the TCR beta CDR3 regions. After a first-round RT-PCR with HTBI primers, a second-round multiplex PCR was run. TCRdb re-analysed the multiplex PCR reads in MiXCR, keeping a single row per CDR3 protein. The sample comprises about 740,000 distinct CDR3 sequences, 40% of which are singletons, and less than 55% rests with the top ten. Notes on the study in general: A model of 13 signatures distinguished ophthalmopathy from stable hyperthyroidism at around 90% sensitivity and 70% to 84% specificity.

Germline CDR1 reads ENHRY; CDR2 reads SYGVKD. The CDR3 loop spans 17 amino acids. The TCR was taken from an adult man with Graves' ophthalmopathy. This chain links TRBV10-3 with TRBJ1-2; D remains ambiguous. Sequenced input: peripheral blood. CDR3 loop: CASSEFNAGIDNYGYTF. In DNA form, the CDR3 reads TGTGCCAGCAGTGAATTCAACGCGGGGATAGATAACTATGGCTACACCTTC.